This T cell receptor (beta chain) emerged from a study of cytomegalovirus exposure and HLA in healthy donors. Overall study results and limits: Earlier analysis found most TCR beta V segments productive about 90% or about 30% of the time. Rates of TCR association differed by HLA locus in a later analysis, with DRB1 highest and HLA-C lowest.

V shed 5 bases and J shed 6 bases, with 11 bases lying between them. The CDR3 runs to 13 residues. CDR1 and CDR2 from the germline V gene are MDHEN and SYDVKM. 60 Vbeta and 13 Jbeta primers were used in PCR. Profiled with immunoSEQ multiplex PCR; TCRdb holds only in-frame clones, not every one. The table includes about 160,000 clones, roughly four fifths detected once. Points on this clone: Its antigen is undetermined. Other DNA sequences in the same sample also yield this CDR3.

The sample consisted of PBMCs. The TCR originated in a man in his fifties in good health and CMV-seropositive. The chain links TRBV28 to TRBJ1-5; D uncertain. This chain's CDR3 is CASSLQVGQPQHF. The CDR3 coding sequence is TGTGCCAGCAGTCTCCAGGTGGGTCAGCCCCAGCATTTT.